Each of the 25 T cell receptor beta chains below was sequenced from the same sample in a study of blood T cell repertoires in COVID-19. TCRdb's copy holds only in-frame clones and misses some; the assay was immunoSEQ multiplex PCR. The sample includes roughly 150,000 clones, roughly 90% of them seen just once. Sequenced material: peripheral blood. Source of these receptors: a man in his 60s with active or convalescent COVID-19.

CDR3 nucleotides: TGTGCCAGTAGTACCAACAGGGAGATCTACGAGCAGTACTTC. Translation gives CASSTNREIYEQYF. This chain connects TRBV19 to TRBJ2-7, with D maybe TRBD1 (6 bases). The CDR3 is 14 amino acids. The germline V gene encodes CDR1 LNHDA and CDR2 SQIVND (reference sequence). V lost 4 bases and J lost 3, with 13 bases in between.

The gene calls are TRBV13 and TRBJ2-7, with D possibly matching TRBD1 (5 bases). Trimming left V 4 bases short and J 0 bases short, with 7 bases between. The CDR3 length is 13 residues. The germline V gene has CDR1 PRHDT and CDR2 FYEKMQ (reference sequence). CDR3 sequence reads: CASSYRFSYEQYF. The CDR3 nucleotides read TGTGCCAGCAGCTACAGGTTCTCCTACGAGCAGTACTTC.

The rearrangement joins TRBV2 to TRBJ1-3, with D unclear. V was shortened by 3 bases and J by 4 bases, with 4 bases between the two germline ends. This CDR3 is built from 12 residues. Per the germline V gene, CDR1 is SNHLY and CDR2 is FYNNEI. CDR3 DNA: TGTGCCAGCAGTGACTCGGGAAACACCATATATTTT. Amino acid sequence: CASSDSGNTIYF.

The CDR3 sequence: CASSQDVGPQYF. The CDR3 DNA is TGTGCCAGCAGCCAAGACGTTGGGCCCCAGTACTTC. The chain couples TRBV11-2 to TRBJ2-5; D uncertain. Deletions cut 5 bases from V and 9 bases from J, with 13 bases between. The germline V gene has CDR1 SGHAT and CDR2 FQNNGV. This CDR3 has 12 residues. Full variable domain (rest looked up from reference TRBV11-2 and TRBJ2-5): EAGVAQSPRYKIIEKRQSVAFWCNPISGHATLYWYQQILGQGPKLLIQFQNNGVVDDSQLPKDRFSAERLKGVDSTLKIQPAKLEDSAVYLCASSQDVGPQYFGPGTRLLVL.

The V gene is TRBV10-3, the J gene TRBJ2-3; 11 bases line up with TRBD2. J gave up 2 bases and V 0 bases, and 4 bases lay outside the gene matches. CDR3 length: 17 residues. Germline V gene data show CDR1 as ENHRY and CDR2 as SYGVKD. CDR3 coding DNA: TGTGCCATCAGTGAGTCGGCTAGCGGGGGGTTCACAGATACGCAGTATTTT. Its translation: CAISESASGGFTDTQYF.

In regard to this clone: Other DNA sequences from this sample encode an identical CDR3 as well. The J gene is TRBJ1-5, the V gene TRBV6-5; TRBD1 matches 7 bases. Trimming took 0 bases from V and 4 from J; bases not matched to a gene: 3. CDR3 size: 15 residues. Germline loops: CDR1 MNHEY, CDR2 SVGAGI. CDR3 DNA sequence: TGTGCCAGCAGTTACTCGACCAGGGGGAATCAGCCCCAGCATTTT. Amino acids: CASSYSTRGNQPQHF.

The chain links TRBV27 to TRBJ2-7; TRBD1 matches 10 bases. CDR1 MNHEY and CDR2 SMNVEV come from the germline V gene (reference sequence). J gave up 3 bases and V 6 bases, and 5 bases lay outside the gene matches. This CDR3 comprises 14 residues. CDR3 sequence (DNA): TGTGCCAGCAGCTCCGGGACAGGGGACTACGAGCAGTACTTC. It codes for CASSSGTGDYEQYF.

The gene calls are TRBV19 and TRBJ2-3, with 8 bases fitting TRBD2. Germline values: CDR1 LNHDA, CDR2 SQIVND (reference sequence). The CDR3 runs to 16 residues. J lost 4 bases, V lost 3 bases, and 9 bases had no gene match. This CDR3 reads CASSINSGNGADTQYF. As DNA, the CDR3 is TGTGCCAGTAGTATTAATAGCGGGAACGGAGCAGATACGCAGTATTTT.

The CDR3 protein is CASSITGDTEAFF. The CDR3 bases are TGCGCCAGCAGCATAACAGGGGACACTGAAGCTTTCTTT. V is TRBV5-1 and J is TRBJ1-1, with 7 positions matching TRBD1. CDR1 SGHRS and CDR2 YFSETQ come from the germline V gene. V was clipped by 4 bases and J by 3 bases; unmatched bases: 3. The length of the CDR3 is 13 residues.

The chain combines TRBV19 with TRBJ2-5, with 7 positions matching TRBD1. Losses at the gene ends were 3 bases for V and 5 bases for J; bases not matched to a gene: 9. The CDR3 spans 15 residues. Germline V gives CDR1 LNHDA, CDR2 SQIVND (reference sequence). The CDR3 bases are TGTGCCAGTAGTATGGTTAGGGGGCCCGGGGAGACCCAGTACTTC. Protein product: CASSMVRGPGETQYF.

The CDR3 region is CASRGRIMNTEAFF. CDR3 DNA: TGTGCCAGCAGGGGGCGTATTATGAACACTGAAGCTTTCTTT. The chain combines TRBV6-5 with TRBJ1-1; D perhaps matches TRBD1 (5 bases). There are 14 residues in the CDR3. Germline CDR1 is MNHEY and CDR2 is SVGAGI. The ends were cut back, 6 bases at V and 0 bases at J, with 11 bases in the middle.

The chain has TRBV16 and TRBJ1-6, with TRBD1 matching over 7 bases. CDR3 length equals 15 residues. V gave up 0 bases and J gave up 8 bases; unmatched junction bases: 4. Per the germline V gene, CDR1 is KGHSY and CDR2 is FQNENV. The CDR3 nucleotides are TGTGCCAGCAGCCAATCCGAAGGGGGCTATTCACCCCTCCACTTT. It codes for CASSQSEGGYSPLHF.

Regarding this clone: Other nucleotide sequences in the sample specify the same CDR3. V is TRBV6-1 and J is TRBJ1-3; D is ambiguous. The V end was cut by 2 bases, the J end by 0 bases, with 5 bases between. The CDR3 sequence is 14 residues long. Germline values: CDR1 MNHNS, CDR2 SASEGT. The DNA of the CDR3 is TGTGCCAGCAGTGAATCGGGCTCTGGAAACACCATATATTTT. It codes for CASSESGSGNTIYF.

CDR3 residues: CASSFDSSIQETQYF. The DNA of the CDR3 is TGTGCCAGCAGCTTTGACAGTTCGATTCAAGAGACCCAGTACTTC. The chain has TRBV5-6 and TRBJ2-5, with TRBD1 as a possible D gene (5 bases). This CDR3 is 15 amino acids long. The germline CDR1 and CDR2 sequences are SGHDT and YYEEEE. Trimming pared 2 bases from V and 2 bases from J, leaving 13 bases between.

This chain joins TRBV5-1 and TRBJ2-6; possible D gene TRBD1, 6 bases. V shed 4 bases and J shed 0 bases, with 8 bases lying between them. The length of the CDR3 is 15 residues. Germline V lookup: CDR1 SGHRS, CDR2 YFSETQ. The CDR3 nucleotides are TGCGCCAGCAGCACAGGGTCCTCTGGGGCCAACGTCCTGACTTTC. Encoded protein: CASSTGSSGANVLTF. Based on the CDR3 plus reference TRBV5-1 and TRBJ2-6, the full variable domain is KAGVTQTPRYLIKTRGQQVTLSCSPISGHRSVSWYQQTPGQGLQFLFEYFSETQRNKGNFPGRFSGRQFSNSRSEMNVSTLELGDSALYLCASSTGSSGANVLTFGAGSRLTVL.

The chain joins TRBV19 to TRBJ1-5, with 10 positions matching TRBD1. V dropped 4 bases and J dropped 7; count of bases not matched to a gene: 7. From germline, CDR1 is LNHDA and CDR2 SQIVND (reference sequence). The CDR3 spans 15 residues. CDR3 sequence (DNA): TGTGCCAGTAGTACTAAGACAGGGGGCGGGCAGCCCCAGCATTTT. As protein: CASSTKTGGGQPQHF.

The rearrangement links TRBV5-3 to TRBJ2-1; 12 bases match TRBD2. TRBV5-3 is an ORF, and what it does is uncertain. V dropped 1 base and J dropped 7; count of bases not matched to a gene: 6. CDR3 size: 16 residues. The CDR3 loop is CARSLKGLAGRNEQFF. DNA for the CDR3: TGTGCCAGAAGCTTGAAAGGACTAGCGGGACGGAATGAGCAGTTCTTC.

This clone was seen only a few times. The chain uses TRBV3-1 (or the pseudogene TRBV3-2) and TRBJ1-2, with 7 bases aligning to TRBD1. Germline CDR1 is LGHDT and CDR2 is YNNKEL (reference sequence). V gave up 2 bases and J gave up 7 bases; unmatched junction bases: 1. This CDR3 has 12 residues. CDR3 amino acids: CASSQQGGGYTF. CDR3 nucleotide sequence: TGTGCCAGCAGCCAACAGGGGGGTGGCTACACCTTC.

The CDR3, as DNA: TGTGCCAGCAGTTACTCTGGGACAGGGGGCAGGTCACCCCTCCACTTT. Translated: CASSYSGTGGRSPLHF. The chain joins TRBV6-6 to TRBJ1-6, with 12 bases fitting TRBD1. This CDR3 is 16 amino acids long. The germline gives CDR1 MNHNY, CDR2 SVGAGI (reference sequence). J gave up 10 bases and V 0 bases, and 4 bases lay outside the gene matches.

The chain employs TRBV4-1 and TRBJ1-6, with D perhaps matching TRBD1 (5 bases). Germline V gives CDR1 MGHRA, CDR2 YSYEKL. Trimming stripped 2 bases from V and 0 bases from J, with 20 bases between. CDR3 size: 20 residues. The CDR3: CASSQTPGQGTSSYNSPLHF. CDR3 DNA sequence: TGCGCCAGCAGCCAAACGCCAGGGCAGGGAACGAGCTCCTATAATTCACCCCTCCACTTT.

Here the CDR3 DNA reads TGTGCCAGCAGCCAAGGCAGGGAAGACTATGGCTACACCTTC. Its protein is CASSQGREDYGYTF. The chain has TRBV3-1 (or the pseudogene TRBV3-2) and TRBJ1-2; weak D call: TRBD1 (5 bases). The CDR3 has 14 residues. The germline CDR1 and CDR2 sequences are LGHDT and YNNKEL (reference sequence). V lost 1 base and J lost 3, with 9 bases in between.

The CDR3 loop is CAWSGTGQNQPQHF. The CDR3 DNA reads as TGTGCCTGGAGTGGTACAGGTCAGAATCAGCCCCAGCATTTT. The chain carries TRBV30 and TRBJ1-5; D is perhaps TRBD1 (5 bases). The CDR3 sequence is 14 residues long. V was cut by 1 base and J by 4 bases, with 11 bases left in between. Germline loops: CDR1 GTSNPN, CDR2 SVGIG (reference sequence).

V and J are TRBV27 and TRBJ1-5; maybe TRBD1 (5 bases). CDR3 size: 15 residues. Germline V gene data show CDR1 as MNHEY and CDR2 as SMNVEV (reference sequence). V was trimmed by 4 bases and J by 0 bases, leaving 10 bases between them. CDR3 sequence reads: CASSSRTISNQPQHF. CDR3 DNA sequence: TGTGCCAGCAGTTCCAGGACAATTAGCAATCAGCCCCAGCATTTT.

The chain carries TRBV2 and TRBJ2-7; 7 bases match TRBD2. The CDR3 runs to 15 residues. The junction had 6 bases not matched to a gene; V was cut back by 0 bases and J by 4 bases. CDR1 is SNHLY, CDR2 FYNNEI, per germline. The CDR3 loop is CASSEAPLAAYEQYF. For the CDR3, the DNA is TGTGCCAGCAGTGAAGCGCCGCTAGCGGCTTACGAGCAGTACTTC.

The chain employs TRBV6-5 and TRBJ1-6; D is possibly TRBD1 (5 bases). The germline gives CDR1 MNHEY, CDR2 SVGAGI. The CDR3 loop spans 15 amino acids. Trimming took 6 bases from V and 4 from J, leaving 13 bases between them. CDR3: CASSSDTTYNSPLHF. In nucleotides, the CDR3 is TGTGCCAGCAGCTCGGACACCACATATAATTCACCCCTCCACTTT.